This is a list of T cell receptor beta chains from one sample in a study of T cell responses to AZD1222 COVID-19 vaccine. TCRdb's copy holds only in-frame clones and misses some; the assay was immunoSEQ multiplex PCR. The profile shows some 150,000 clones, more than 70% of them singletons. Sample: peripheral blood, taken on day 0 of MenACWY control vaccination. Receptor source: an adult in good health. Both conserved end residues are part of each CDR3. The D gene is left open where the match is weak. A clone size is listed for some rows: how often the clone was seen (once, few, many), or a class if it is expanded.

v_gene: TRBV5-6; d_gene: NA; j_gene: TRBJ1-2; abundance: NA; CDR3aa: CASSLGVWGGYTF; CDR3nt: TGTGCCAGCAGCTTGGGCGTTTGGGGTGGCTACACCTTC
v_gene: TRBV10-3; d_gene: NA; j_gene: TRBJ1-1; abundance: NA; CDR3aa: CAISGGGKNTEAFF; CDR3nt: TGTGCCATCAGTGGTGGGGGCAAGAACACTGAAGCTTTCTTT
v_gene: TRBV19; d_gene: NA; j_gene: TRBJ2-7; abundance: NA; CDR3aa: CASSRLLKDEQYF; CDR3nt: TGTGCCAGTAGTAGACTGCTTAAGGACGAGCAGTACTTC
v_gene: TRBV24-1; d_gene: NA; j_gene: TRBJ2-1; abundance: NA; CDR3aa: CATTRRKGALEGKSNEQFF; CDR3nt: TGTGCCACCACCCGACGGAAAGGGGCCCTCGAGGGAAAAAGCAATGAGCAGTTCTTC
v_gene: TRBV24-1; d_gene: NA; j_gene: TRBJ1-5; abundance: few; CDR3aa: CATSDSKVVGNQPQHF; CDR3nt: TGTGCCACCAGTGATTCGAAAGTAGTAGGCAATCAGCCCCAGCATTTT
v_gene: TRBV4-2; d_gene: NA; j_gene: TRBJ1-1; abundance: NA; CDR3aa: CASSQGHREPEAFF; CDR3nt: TGTGCCAGCAGCCAGGGCCACAGGGAGCCTGAAGCTTTCTTT
v_gene: TRBV12-3/TRBV12-4; d_gene: NA; j_gene: TRBJ2-7; abundance: few; CDR3aa: CASSLREAYEQYF; CDR3nt: TGTGCCAGCAGTTTAAGGGAGGCCTACGAGCAGTACTTC
v_gene: TRBV18; d_gene: NA; j_gene: TRBJ1-1; abundance: NA; CDR3aa: CASSPRLSGAAEAFF; CDR3nt: TGTGCCAGCTCACCACGCCTCTCGGGGGCGGCTGAAGCTTTCTTT
v_gene: TRBV4-1; d_gene: TRBD1; j_gene: TRBJ1-3; abundance: NA; CDR3aa: CASSQDDRGGGNTIYF; CDR3nt: TGCGCCAGCAGCCAAGATGACAGGGGAGGAGGAAACACCATATATTTT
v_gene: TRBV4-3; d_gene: NA; j_gene: TRBJ2-1; abundance: NA; CDR3aa: CASSQDPRPTYNEQFF; CDR3nt: TGCGCCAGCAGCCAAGATCCCCGGCCCACCTACAATGAGCAGTTCTTC
v_gene: TRBV6-5; d_gene: NA; j_gene: TRBJ1-1; abundance: NA; CDR3aa: CASSYSGGNTEAFF; CDR3nt: TGTGCCAGCAGTTACTCTGGGGGGAACACTGAAGCTTTCTTT
v_gene: TRBV2; d_gene: TRBD1; j_gene: TRBJ2-2; abundance: NA; CDR3aa: CASSQGQGPGELFF; CDR3nt: TGTGCCAGCAGTCAGGGACAGGGGCCCGGGGAGCTGTTTTTT
v_gene: TRBV5-5; d_gene: TRBD1; j_gene: TRBJ2-7; abundance: NA; CDR3aa: CASSLLQDRAYEQYF; CDR3nt: TGTGCCAGCAGCTTGCTTCAGGACAGGGCCTACGAGCAGTACTTC
v_gene: TRBV21-1; d_gene: NA; j_gene: TRBJ1-1; abundance: NA; CDR3aa: CASSKGGEVTEAFF; CDR3nt: TGTGCCAGCAGCAAAGGGGGGGAAGTCACTGAAGCTTTCTTT
v_gene: TRBV19; d_gene: NA; j_gene: TRBJ2-3; abundance: NA; CDR3aa: CASGQGPDTQYF; CDR3nt: TGTGCCAGTGGGCAGGGGCCAGATACGCAGTATTTT
v_gene: TRBV5-3; d_gene: NA; j_gene: TRBJ2-7; abundance: NA; CDR3aa: CARSLAQGRQSEQYF; CDR3nt: TGTGCCAGAAGCTTGGCTCAGGGAAGGCAGTCCGAGCAGTACTTC
v_gene: TRBV28; d_gene: TRBD1; j_gene: TRBJ1-3; abundance: NA; CDR3aa: CASSTGGPGNTIYF; CDR3nt: TGTGCCAGCAGTACAGGGGGCCCGGGAAACACCATATATTTT
v_gene: TRBV11-2; d_gene: NA; j_gene: TRBJ1-3; abundance: NA; CDR3aa: CASSPPPRGRGNTIYF; CDR3nt: TGTGCCAGCAGCCCCCCCCCGAGGGGCAGGGGAAACACCATATATTTT
v_gene: TRBV6-6; d_gene: NA; j_gene: TRBJ2-6; abundance: NA; CDR3aa: CASRGDPHSGANVLTF; CDR3nt: TGTGCCAGCAGAGGGGATCCGCACTCTGGGGCCAACGTCCTGACTTTC
v_gene: TRBV4-3; d_gene: NA; j_gene: TRBJ1-5; abundance: NA; CDR3aa: CASSQAPGALQPQHF; CDR3nt: TGCGCCAGCAGCCAAGCGCCGGGAGCCCTCCAGCCCCAGCATTTT
v_gene: TRBV3-1/TRBV3-2; d_gene: TRBD1; j_gene: TRBJ1-1; abundance: NA; CDR3aa: CASSPTGPGTEAFF; CDR3nt: TGTGCCAGCAGCCCGACAGGGCCGGGCACTGAAGCTTTCTTT
v_gene: TRBV6-2/TRBV6-3; d_gene: NA; j_gene: TRBJ1-1; abundance: NA; CDR3aa: CASSYSTRGYTEAFF; CDR3nt: TGTGCCAGCAGTTACTCGACTCGGGGCTACACTGAAGCTTTCTTT
v_gene: TRBV27; d_gene: NA; j_gene: TRBJ1-1; abundance: NA; CDR3aa: CASSLDRWGNTEAFF; CDR3nt: TGTGCCAGCAGTTTAGACCGCTGGGGGAACACTGAAGCTTTCTTT
v_gene: TRBV4-3; d_gene: TRBD1; j_gene: TRBJ1-6; abundance: NA; CDR3aa: CASSSLDRGSPLHF; CDR3nt: TGCGCCAGCAGCTCACTGGACAGGGGATCACCCCTCCACTTT
v_gene: TRBV18; d_gene: NA; j_gene: TRBJ1-3; abundance: few; CDR3aa: CASSPGDRHTIYF; CDR3nt: TGTGCCAGCTCACCCGGAGATAGGCACACCATATATTTT
v_gene: TRBV18; d_gene: NA; j_gene: TRBJ2-7; abundance: NA; CDR3aa: CASSPTAPYEQYF; CDR3nt: TGTGCCAGCTCACCAACTGCCCCCTACGAGCAGTACTTC
v_gene: TRBV5-1; d_gene: NA; j_gene: TRBJ2-3; abundance: NA; CDR3aa: CASSQVSHTDTQYF; CDR3nt: TGCGCCAGCAGCCAGGTTAGCCACACAGATACGCAGTATTTT